This T cell receptor (beta chain) stems from a study of technical replicates of blood from four donors. Repertoires were generated with immunoSEQ multiplex PCR, while TCRdb's copy carries only in-frame clones and drops some. The data hold 44,000 or so clones, with 80% to 95% observed a single time. The CDR3 extends over 14 amino acids. Germline assignment: CDR1 MNHEY and CDR2 SVGAGI. V lost 6 bases, J lost 6 bases, and 12 bases lay in between. The sequencing input was PBMCs. The genes are TRBV6-5 and TRBJ1-6; a possible D gene is TRBD1 (6 bases). This TCR was recovered from a human donor in good health. Some clones in this sample may be carry-over from other donors' samples. CDR3 loop: CASSPTGLNSPLHF. As DNA, the CDR3 is TGTGCCAGCAGCCCAACAGGGCTTAATTCACCCCTCCACTTT.